This T cell receptor beta chain is drawn from a study of post-analysis software for immune sequencing data. V shed 9 bases, J shed 0 bases, and the junction held 8 bases outside the gene matches. CDR1 and CDR2 from the germline V gene are LNHNV and YYDKDF (reference sequence). The CDR3 length is 15 residues. Comment on this clonotype: Its antigen is not known.

Libraries were made from TCR beta cDNA, and they carried unique molecular identifiers. TCRdb recomputed calls from the PCR reads with MiXCR, one row per CDR3 protein. Here the sample spans approximately 690,000 distinct CDR3 sequences, approximately 59% being singletons. Findings of the study overall: When patients were compared with controls, 4 or 5 TRBV segments were more frequent, TRBV5-6, TRBV5-1 and TRBV20-1 among them.

The gene calls are TRBV15 and TRBJ2-1; 7 bases align to TRBD1. This clonotype originated in a girl aged 2-10 years with multiple sclerosis. The sequenced sample was blood. CDR3 in amino acids: CATSPGQSSYNEQFF. CDR3 bases: TGTGCCACGAGCCCGGGACAGAGCTCCTACAATGAGCAGTTCTTC.